What follows are 16 T cell receptor beta chains derived from one specimen sequenced in a study of CD8 T cells in Susac syndrome. An amount of RNA that ranged from roughly 0.45 to 1 ug was reverse transcribed with random hexamers. TCRdb analysed the immunoSEQ multiplex PCR reads with MiXCR anew, one entry per CDR3 protein. This sample has about 25,000 distinct CDR3 sequences, with 94% found just once. The sequencing input was CD8+ T cells from PBMCs. These receptors came from a human donor in good health.

V usage is TRBV11-2 and J usage is TRBJ2-7; tentatively, D is TRBD2 (5 bases). Germline CDR1 and CDR2: SGHAT and FQNNGV. This CDR3 has 12 residues. The germline V and J ends were trimmed by 8 bases and 4 bases, with 12 bases remaining between them. The CDR3 is CASAPRAYEQYF. The CDR3 DNA follows: TGTGCCAGCGCGCCGAGGGCTTACGAGCAGTACTTC.

The chain combines TRBV12-3 or TRBV12-4 with TRBJ2-2, with D perhaps matching TRBD1 (5 bases). The ends were cut back, 5 bases at V and 5 bases at J, with 12 bases in the middle. The CDR3 is 14 residues long. CDR3 residues: CASSPRQTTGELFF. CDR3 nucleotides: TGTGCCAGCAGTCCTCGACAGACTACCGGGGAGCTGTTTTTT.

The chain uses TRBV5-6 and TRBJ2-4, with 10 nucleotides matching TRBD1. CDR1 is SGHDT and CDR2 is YYEEEE in the germline V gene. Trimming cost V 4 bases and J 4 bases; bases outside gene matches: 5. The CDR3 covers 15 residues. CDR3 sequence reads: CASSPAGQGKNIQYF. The CDR3 DNA reads TGTGCCAGCAGCCCCGCGGGACAGGGGAAAAACATTCAGTACTTC. The variable domain in full, completed from reference TRBV5-6 and TRBJ2-4, reads DAGVTQSPTHLIKTRGQQVTLRCSPKSGHDTVSWYQQALGQGPQFIFQYYEEEERQRGNFPDRFSGHQFPNYSSELNVNALLLGDSALYLCASSPAGQGKNIQYFGAGTRLSVL.

The chain couples TRBV7-9 to TRBJ1-2; no firm D call. Germline-derived CDR1 and CDR2 are SEHNR and FQNEAQ (reference sequence). V lost 5 bases and J lost 0, with 13 bases in between. The CDR3 totals 15 residues. The CDR3 here is CASSPMGGANYGYTF. The CDR3 DNA reads TGTGCCAGCAGCCCCATGGGAGGAGCTAACTATGGCTACACCTTC. Full variable domain (outside the CDR3, taken from reference TRBV7-9 and TRBJ1-2): DTGVSQNPRHKITKRGQNVTFRCDPISEHNRLYWYRQTLGQGPEFLTYFQNEAQLEKSRLLSDRFSAERPKGSFSTLEIQRTEQGDSAMYLCASSPMGGANYGYTFGSGTRLTVV.

The chain employs TRBV20-1 and TRBJ2-3; a weak D match, TRBD2 (5 bases). CDR1 and CDR2 (germline): DFQATT, SNEGSKA (reference sequence). The CDR3 has 13 residues. CDR3 in amino acids: CSGSASSTDTQYF. CDR3 nucleotide sequence: TGCAGCGGCTCGGCTAGCAGCACAGATACGCAGTATTTT.

The chain carries TRBV2 and TRBJ2-4; the D gene is possibly TRBD1 (6 bases). CDR1 SNHLY and CDR2 FYNNEI come from the germline V gene. V gave up 5 bases and J gave up 2 bases, with 16 bases separating them. The CDR3 has 16 amino acids. The CDR3 DNA reads TGTGCCAGCAGTACAATTCCAGGGGAATCCAAAAACATTCAGTACTTC. Amino acids: CASSTIPGESKNIQYF.

This clonotype was seen just once. The chain couples TRBV7-7 to TRBJ2-7; 8 bases are shared with TRBD1. V lost 5 bases, J lost 2 bases, and 8 bases stayed unmatched. The germline gives CDR1 SSHAT, CDR2 FNYEAQ (reference sequence). This CDR3 comprises 15 residues. CDR3 protein: CASSTGTGPPYEQYF. The DNA of the CDR3 is TGTGCCAGCAGCACTGGGACAGGTCCGCCCTACGAGCAGTACTTC.

This clonotype has only one observation. The V gene is TRBV12-3 or TRBV12-4, the J gene TRBJ2-2, with 11 bases identical to TRBD2. Trimming at V came to 7 bases and at J to 0 bases, leaving 1 base not matched to a gene. The CDR3 is 15 amino acids. The CDR3 nucleotides are TGTGCCAGCACACTAGCGGGGGCGAACACCGGGGAGCTGTTTTTT. It specifies CASTLAGANTGELFF.

The chain has TRBV20-1 and TRBJ2-3; D not certain. V lost 3 bases and J 4 bases, leaving 8 bases between the germline ends. The CDR3 covers 12 residues. CDR1 is DFQATT and CDR2 is SNEGSKA in the germline V gene (reference sequence). DNA of the CDR3: TGCAGTGCTAGGGGTTATTCAGATACGCAGTATTTT. Translating gives CSARGYSDTQYF.

This chain links TRBV29-1 with TRBJ2-2, with D unresolved. The CDR3 has 13 residues. The V gene's germline CDR1 is SQVTM and CDR2 ANQGSEA. Trimming removed 5 bases from V and 0 bases from J, with 7 bases in between. The chain's CDR3 is CSVSITNTGELFF. CDR3 DNA sequence: TGCAGCGTTTCGATTACGAACACCGGGGAGCTGTTTTTT.

This chain connects TRBV29-1 to TRBJ1-5; maybe TRBD1 (6 bases). The CDR3 has 13 amino acids. V was pared by 3 bases and J by 5 bases, with 11 bases between. Germline CDR1 and CDR2: SQVTM and ANQGSEA. The CDR3 nucleotides read TGCAGCGTTGAGGGCAGGGGCCATCAGCCCCAGCATTTT. This sequence encodes CSVEGRGHQPQHF.

The chain couples TRBV6-5 to TRBJ1-5, with unresolved D. The CDR3 loop spans 13 amino acids. The V gene's germline CDR1 is MNHEY and CDR2 SVGAGI. V lost 1 base and J lost 3, with 4 bases in between. CDR3 in DNA: TGTGCCAGCAGTTACTTAATCAATCAGCCCCAGCATTTT. As protein: CASSYLINQPQHF.

The chain links TRBV4-3 to TRBJ1-1; D gene unclear. Germline values: CDR1 LGHNA, CDR2 YSLEER. V lost 0 bases, J lost 1 base, and 12 bases lay in between. The CDR3 spans 16 residues. This CDR3 reads CASSQDLTAANTEAFF. The CDR3 bases are TGCGCCAGCAGCCAAGATCTGACGGCAGCGAACACTGAAGCTTTCTTT.

This chain links TRBV5-1 with TRBJ2-5; 8 bases map to TRBD1. The J segment lost 4 bases and the V segment lost 7 bases, leaving 21 bases of the junction unmatched. The CDR3 length is 18 residues. CDR1 is SGHRS and CDR2 is YFSETQ in the germline V gene. The CDR3 reads CASARSTPGGLGPETQYF. The CDR3 nucleotides read TGCGCCAGCGCCAGGTCGACACCAGGGGGCCTAGGTCCAGAGACCCAGTACTTC.

J is TRBJ1-2 and V is TRBV4-2; D is possibly TRBD1 (6 bases). The CDR3 runs to 15 residues. The germline V gene has CDR1 LGHNA and CDR2 YNFKEQ. Trimming stripped 8 bases from V and 0 bases from J, with 16 bases between. The CDR3 sequence: CASGGLGDTNYGYTF. The CDR3 DNA reads as TGTGCCAGCGGGGGTCTGGGGGACACTAACTATGGCTACACCTTC.

The rearrangement joins TRBV18 to TRBJ2-1, with D perhaps being TRBD1 or TRBD2 (5 bases each). Deletions cut 5 bases from V and 9 bases from J, with 11 bases between. CDR3 length: 12 residues. The germline CDR1 and CDR2 sequences are KGHSH and LQKENI. The CDR3 here is CASSGTDGEQFF. The CDR3 coding sequence is TGTGCCAGCTCAGGGACCGACGGTGAGCAGTTCTTC.